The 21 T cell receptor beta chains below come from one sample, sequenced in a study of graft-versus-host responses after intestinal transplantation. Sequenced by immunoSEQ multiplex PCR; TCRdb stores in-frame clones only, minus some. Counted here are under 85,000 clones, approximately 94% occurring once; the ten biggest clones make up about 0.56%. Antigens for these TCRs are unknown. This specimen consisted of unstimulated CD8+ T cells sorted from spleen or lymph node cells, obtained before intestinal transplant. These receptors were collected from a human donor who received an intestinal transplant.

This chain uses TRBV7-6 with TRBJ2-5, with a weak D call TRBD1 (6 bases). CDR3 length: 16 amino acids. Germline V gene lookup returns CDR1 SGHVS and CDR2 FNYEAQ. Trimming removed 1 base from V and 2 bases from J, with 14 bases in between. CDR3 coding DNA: TGTGCCAGCAGCTTAGTAGGGACACCAGAACAAGAGACCCAGTACTTC. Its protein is CASSLVGTPEQETQYF.

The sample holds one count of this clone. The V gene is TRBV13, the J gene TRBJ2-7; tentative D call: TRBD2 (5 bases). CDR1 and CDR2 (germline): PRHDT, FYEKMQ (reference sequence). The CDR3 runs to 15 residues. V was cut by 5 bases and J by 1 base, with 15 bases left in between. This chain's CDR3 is CASSLLGGGSYEQYF. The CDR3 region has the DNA TGTGCCAGCAGCCTGCTAGGAGGAGGTTCCTACGAGCAGTACTTC. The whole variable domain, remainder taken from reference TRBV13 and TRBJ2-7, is AAGVIQSPRHLIKEKRETATLKCYPIPRHDTVYWYQQGPGQDPQFLISFYEKMQSDKGSIPDRFSAQQFSDYHSELNMSSLELGDSALYFCASSLLGGGSYEQYFGPGTRLTVT.

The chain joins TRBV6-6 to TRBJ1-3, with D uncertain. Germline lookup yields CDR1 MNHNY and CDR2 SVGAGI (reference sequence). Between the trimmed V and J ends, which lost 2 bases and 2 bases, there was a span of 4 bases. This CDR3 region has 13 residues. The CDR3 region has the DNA TGTGCCAGCAGTTACACAGCTGGAAACACCATATATTTT. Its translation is CASSYTAGNTIYF.

The CDR3 DNA sequence: TGTGCTAGCTTGGGGGGAAACACCATATATTTT. This codes for CASLGGNTIYF. The chain uses TRBV6-5 and TRBJ1-3; D remains ambiguous. The CDR3 runs 11 residues. Germline V gives CDR1 MNHEY, CDR2 SVGAGI.

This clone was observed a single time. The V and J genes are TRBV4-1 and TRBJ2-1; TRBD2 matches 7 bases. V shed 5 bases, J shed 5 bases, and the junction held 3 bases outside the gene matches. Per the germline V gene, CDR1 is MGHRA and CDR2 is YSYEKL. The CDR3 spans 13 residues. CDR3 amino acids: CASSWGGDNEQFF. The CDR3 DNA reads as TGCGCCAGCAGCTGGGGAGGGGACAATGAGCAGTTCTTC.

The CDR3 DNA follows: TGTGCCAGCAGCCTTTCTAGCGGGGCCTACAATGAGCAGTTCTTC. As protein: CASSLSSGAYNEQFF. V and J are TRBV7-3 and TRBJ2-1; TRBD2 matches at 9 bases. The CDR3 is 15 amino acids. Trimming at V came to 5 bases and at J to 2 bases, leaving 4 bases not matched to a gene. Germline V CDR1 and CDR2: SGHTA, FQGTGA.

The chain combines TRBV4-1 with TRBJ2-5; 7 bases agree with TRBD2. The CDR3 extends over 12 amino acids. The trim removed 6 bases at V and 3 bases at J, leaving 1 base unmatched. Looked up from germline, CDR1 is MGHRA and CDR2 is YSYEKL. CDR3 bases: TGCGCCAGCAGAGGACTAGAAGAGACCCAGTACTTC. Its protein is CASRGLEETQYF.

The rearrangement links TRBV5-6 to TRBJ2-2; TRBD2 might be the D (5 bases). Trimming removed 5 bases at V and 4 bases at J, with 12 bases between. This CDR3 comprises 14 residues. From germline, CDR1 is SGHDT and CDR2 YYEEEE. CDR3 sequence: CASSWKRSTGELFF. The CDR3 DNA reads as TGTGCCAGCAGTTGGAAGCGGAGCACCGGGGAGCTGTTTTTT. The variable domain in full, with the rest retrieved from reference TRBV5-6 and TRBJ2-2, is DAGVTQSPTHLIKTRGQQVTLRCSPKSGHDTVSWYQQALGQGPQFIFQYYEEEERQRGNFPDRFSGHQFPNYSSELNVNALLLGDSALYLCASSWKRSTGELFFGEGSRLTVL.

In nucleotides, the CDR3 is TGTGCCAGCAGCTTAGGGCCAGTGACCTACGAGCAGTACTTC. This codes for CASSLGPVTYEQYF. The V and J genes are TRBV7-8 and TRBJ2-7; D not resolved. The germline V gene has CDR1 SGHVS and CDR2 FQNEAQ. The CDR3 sequence is 14 residues long. Trimming left V 1 base short and J 2 bases short, with 9 bases between.

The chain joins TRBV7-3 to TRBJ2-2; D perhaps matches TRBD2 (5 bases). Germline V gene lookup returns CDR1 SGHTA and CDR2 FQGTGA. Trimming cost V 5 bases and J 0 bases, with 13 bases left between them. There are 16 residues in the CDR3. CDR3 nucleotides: TGTGCCAGCAGCAACATCGAGGACTCGAACACCGGGGAGCTGTTTTTT. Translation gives CASSNIEDSNTGELFF.

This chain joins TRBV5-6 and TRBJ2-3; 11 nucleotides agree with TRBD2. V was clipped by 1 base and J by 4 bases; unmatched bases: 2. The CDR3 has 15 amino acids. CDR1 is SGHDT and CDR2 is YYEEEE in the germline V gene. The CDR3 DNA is TGTGCCAGCAGCTTGTTTAGCGGGAGGGCAGATACGCAGTATTTT. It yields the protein CASSLFSGRADTQYF.

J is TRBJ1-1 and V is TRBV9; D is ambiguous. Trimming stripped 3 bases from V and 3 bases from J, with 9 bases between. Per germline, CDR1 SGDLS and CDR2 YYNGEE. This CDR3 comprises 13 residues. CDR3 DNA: TGTGCCAGCAGCGCCCAATGGGACACTGAAGCTTTCTTT. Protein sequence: CASSAQWDTEAFF.

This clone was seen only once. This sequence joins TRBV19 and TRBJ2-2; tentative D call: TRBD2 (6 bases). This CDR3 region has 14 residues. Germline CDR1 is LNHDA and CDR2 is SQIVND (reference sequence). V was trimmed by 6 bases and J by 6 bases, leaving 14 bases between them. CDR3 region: CASRTLRDAGELFF. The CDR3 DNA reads TGTGCCAGTAGAACGCTGCGGGATGCCGGGGAGCTGTTTTTT.

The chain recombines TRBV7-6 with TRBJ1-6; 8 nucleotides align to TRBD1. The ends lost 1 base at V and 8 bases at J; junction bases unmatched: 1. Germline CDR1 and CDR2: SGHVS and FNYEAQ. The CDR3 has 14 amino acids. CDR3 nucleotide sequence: TGTGCCAGCAGCTTAGACAGGGGGGATTCACCCCTCCACTTT. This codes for CASSLDRGDSPLHF.

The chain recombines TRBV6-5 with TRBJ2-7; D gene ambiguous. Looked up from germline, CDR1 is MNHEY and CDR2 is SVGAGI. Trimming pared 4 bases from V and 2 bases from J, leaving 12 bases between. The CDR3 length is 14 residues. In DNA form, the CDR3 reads TGTGCCAGCAGTTTGCGGCAGAACGCCTACGAGCAGTACTTC. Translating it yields CASSLRQNAYEQYF.

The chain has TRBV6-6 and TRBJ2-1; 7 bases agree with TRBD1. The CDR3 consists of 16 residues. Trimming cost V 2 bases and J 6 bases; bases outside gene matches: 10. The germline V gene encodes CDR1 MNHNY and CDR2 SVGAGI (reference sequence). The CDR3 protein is CASSYPQGLLGNEQFF. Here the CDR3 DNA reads TGTGCCAGCAGTTACCCACAGGGGCTATTGGGCAATGAGCAGTTCTTC.

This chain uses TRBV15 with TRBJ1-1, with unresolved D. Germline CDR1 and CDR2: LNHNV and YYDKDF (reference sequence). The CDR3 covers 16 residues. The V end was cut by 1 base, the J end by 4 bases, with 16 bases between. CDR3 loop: CATSRGAEGVGTEAFF. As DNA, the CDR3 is TGTGCCACCAGCAGAGGGGCAGAAGGCGTGGGCACTGAAGCTTTCTTT.

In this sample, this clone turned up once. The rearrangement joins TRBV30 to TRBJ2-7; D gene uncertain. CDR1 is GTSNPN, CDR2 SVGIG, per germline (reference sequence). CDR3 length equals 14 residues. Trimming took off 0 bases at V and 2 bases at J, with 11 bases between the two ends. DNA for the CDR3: TGTGCCTGGAGTGTTAAAAGGGTAACCTACGAGCAGTACTTC. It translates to CAWSVKRVTYEQYF. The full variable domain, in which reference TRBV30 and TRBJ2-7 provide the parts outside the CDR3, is SQTIHQWPATLVQPVGSPLSLECTVEGTSNPNLYWYRQAAGRGLQLLFYSVGIGQISSEVPQNLSASRPQDRQFILSSKKLLLSDSGFYLCAWSVKRVTYEQYFGPGTRLTVT.

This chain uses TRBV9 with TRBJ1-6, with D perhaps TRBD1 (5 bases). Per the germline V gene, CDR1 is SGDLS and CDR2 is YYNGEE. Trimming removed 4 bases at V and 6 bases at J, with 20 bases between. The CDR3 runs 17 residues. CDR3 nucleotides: TGTGCCAGCAGCCCAGGCGGGGAGACAGACGCTAATTCACCCCTCCACTTT. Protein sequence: CASSPGGETDANSPLHF.

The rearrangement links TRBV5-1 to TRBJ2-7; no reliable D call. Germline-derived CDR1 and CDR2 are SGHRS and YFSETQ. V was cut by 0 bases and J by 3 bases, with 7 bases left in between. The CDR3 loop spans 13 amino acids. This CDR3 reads CASSLAEYYEQYF. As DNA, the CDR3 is TGCGCCAGCAGCTTGGCGGAGTACTACGAGCAGTACTTC.

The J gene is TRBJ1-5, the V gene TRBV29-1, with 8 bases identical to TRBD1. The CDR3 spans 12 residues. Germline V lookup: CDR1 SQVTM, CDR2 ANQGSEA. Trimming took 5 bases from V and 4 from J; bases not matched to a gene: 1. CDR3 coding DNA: TGCAGCGTTCGGACAGGGAATCAGCCCCAGCATTTT. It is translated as CSVRTGNQPQHF.